What follows describes a single T cell receptor beta chain. In germline, CDR1 is MNHEY, CDR2 SVGAGI. The CDR3 is made up of 14 amino acids. Losses at the gene ends were 5 bases for V and 6 bases for J; bases not matched to a gene: 4. Assay: immunoSEQ multiplex PCR; the TCRdb copy retains only in-frame clones and omits some. Among roughly 340,000 clones listed, 80% to 90% were seen once. The sample belongs to a study of blood T cell repertoires in COVID-19. Sample: peripheral blood. The TCR was taken from a woman aged 45-60 years with COVID-19, enrolled during active disease. V is TRBV6-5 and J is TRBJ1-5, with 10 bases identical to TRBD1. The CDR3 region is CASSLDRGSQPQHF. CDR3 sequence (DNA): TGTGCCAGCAGTCTGGACAGGGGGTCTCAGCCCCAGCATTTT.